This entry describes one T cell receptor (beta chain). The target antigen is unknown. Post-sort purity exceeded 98% for all sorted populations. This entry belongs to a study of beta chain features in type 1 diabetes. Across the study: Age and gender were similar between patients and healthy donors, as were cell yields.

The entirety of the isolated RNA underwent reverse transcription, so expressed TCRB transcripts were sequenced. Sequencing was performed with immunoSEQ multiplex PCR; in TCRdb, only in-frame clones are kept and a portion is missing. The profile shows hundreds of thousands of clones, about an eighth of them singletons. V lost 4 bases to trimming and J lost 8 bases, with 15 bases between them. Germline V gene sequence: CDR1 SGHDN, CDR2 FVKESK. The CDR3 extends over 14 amino acids. Study outcomes and limitations: A definitive answer on HLA type influencing TCRB rearrangement was not reached here. Insertion counts at VDJ junctions were lower in type 1 diabetes patients, who also showed more deletions there. Within each of all four CD4+ subsets, Type 1 diabetes patients had TCRB CDR3s that were moderately but significantly shorter.

This TCR was recovered from a man aged 18 to 35 with type 1 diabetes. The material sequenced was naive CD4+ T cells from blood. The chain combines TRBV14 with TRBJ2-1, with TRBD2 as a possible D gene (5 bases). The DNA for the CDR3 is TGTGCCAGCAGCCCCCTGGGTGAGGGCGATGAGCAGTTCTTC. It encodes CASSPLGEGDEQFF. Full variable domain (missing parts from reference TRBV14 and TRBJ2-1): EAGVTQFPSHSVIEKGQTVTLRCDPISGHDNLYWYRRVMGKEIKFLLHFVKESKQDESGMPNNRFLAERTGGTYSTLKVQPAELEDSGVYFCASSPLGEGDEQFFGPGTRLTVL.